The 27 T cell receptor beta chains in this list originate from one sample, sequenced in a study of identical twins. TCRdb passed the 5' RACE reads through MiXCR, listing each CDR3 protein once. The repertoire consists of 640,000 or so distinct CDR3 sequences, with 5.5% to 7.5% occurring once and the leading ten covering 1.5% to 2%. The specimen was naive T cells sorted from blood. Receptors originate from a young man in good health.

This clonotype was detected ten times or more. The chain joins TRBV6-4 to TRBJ2-3; D is possibly TRBD1 (5 bases). Trimming shortened V by 0 bases and J by 4 bases, and 8 bases separated the two germline ends. This CDR3 contains 14 residues. Germline V gene lookup returns CDR1 MRHNA and CDR2 SNTAGT. In DNA form, the CDR3 reads TGTGCCAGCAGTGACTCTGGGGCCCCAGATACGCAGTATTTT. This sequence encodes CASSDSGAPDTQYF.

This clonotype was counted at least ten times. V usage is TRBV20-1 and J usage is TRBJ2-3; D is uncertain. V shed 6 bases and J shed 6 bases, with 19 bases lying between them. The CDR3 covers 14 residues. In germline, CDR1 is DFQATT, CDR2 SNEGSKA (reference sequence). For the CDR3, the DNA is TGCAGTGCGAACCCTGTGAGCAGTGGGGATACGCAGTATTTT. Its protein is CSANPVSSGDTQYF.

The table lists this clonotype with many counts. This chain connects TRBV29-1 to TRBJ2-2; 7 bases map to TRBD1. Trimming at V came to 7 bases and at J to 4 bases, leaving 9 bases not matched to a gene. The germline gives CDR1 SQVTM, CDR2 ANQGSEA. This CDR3 has 14 amino acids. For the CDR3, the DNA is TGCAGCGCAGAACAGGGGTCGAGCACCGGGGAGCTGTTTTTT. It translates to CSAEQGSSTGELFF.

This clonotype was recorded a few times. This chain links TRBV27 with TRBJ2-1; no clear D. This CDR3 contains 13 residues. Germline CDR1 and CDR2: MNHEY and SMNVEV (reference sequence). Trimming shortened V by 3 bases and J by 10 bases, and 13 bases separated the two germline ends. CDR3 sequence (DNA): TGTGCCAGCAGTTTGCCTGGCGGTCCAGAGCAGTTCTTC. Encoded protein: CASSLPGGPEQFF.

There are many counts of this clonotype. The chain uses TRBV12-3 or TRBV12-4 and TRBJ2-2, with 9 bases identical to TRBD2. The length of the CDR3 is 16 residues. Trimming at V came to 1 base and at J to 6 bases, leaving 6 bases not matched to a gene. CDR3 in DNA: TGTGCCAGCAGTTTAGGGGCGGGAGGGCCCCCCGGGGAGCTGTTTTTT. Its translation is CASSLGAGGPPGELFF.

This clonotype came up a few times. The rearrangement links TRBV6-5 to TRBJ1-1; no clear D gene. V lost 0 bases to trimming and J lost 3 bases, with 11 bases between them. The CDR3 loop spans 15 amino acids. Germline assignment: CDR1 MNHEY and CDR2 SVGAGI. CDR3 sequence: CASSYSRGLYTEAFF. As DNA, the CDR3 is TGTGCCAGCAGTTACTCGAGAGGGTTATACACTGAAGCTTTCTTT.

This clonotype has at least ten counts. V and J are TRBV6-2 or TRBV6-3 and TRBJ1-1; D is ambiguous. CDR1 is MNHEY, CDR2 SVGEGT, per germline. The length of the CDR3 is 13 residues. V was cut by 4 bases and J by 4 bases, with 10 bases left in between. CDR3 amino acids: CASSSGRTTEAFF. For the CDR3, the DNA is TGTGCCAGCAGTTCCGGACGTACCACTGAAGCTTTCTTT.

The sample holds many counts of this clonotype. The rearrangement links TRBV5-1 to TRBJ2-3, with D unclear. Between the trimmed V and J ends, which lost 1 base and 0 bases, there was a span of 15 bases. CDR3 length: 17 residues. In germline, CDR1 is SGHRS, CDR2 YFSETQ. The CDR3 loop is CASSLSAKGASTDTQYF. In DNA, the CDR3 is TGCGCCAGCAGCTTGAGCGCTAAGGGCGCCAGCACAGATACGCAGTATTTT. The variable domain in full, with the rest retrieved from reference TRBV5-1 and TRBJ2-3, is KAGVTQTPRYLIKTRGQQVTLSCSPISGHRSVSWYQQTPGQGLQFLFEYFSETQRNKGNFPGRFSGRQFSNSRSEMNVSTLELGDSALYLCASSLSAKGASTDTQYFGPGTRLTVL.

Only a few counts were recorded for this clonotype. This rearrangement joins TRBV24-1 to TRBJ2-5; unclear D gene. The CDR3 runs to 12 residues. Per germline, CDR1 KGHDR and CDR2 SFDVKD. V was trimmed by 3 bases and J by 5 bases, leaving 6 bases between them. Here the CDR3 DNA reads TGTGCCACCAGTGATGGGCGGGAGACCCAGTACTTC. Amino acids: CATSDGRETQYF.

This clonotype was detected only a few times. The chain links TRBV7-6 to TRBJ2-7, with 10 bases identical to TRBD2. With 4 bases clipped from V and 6 bases from J, the junction kept 6 bases outside the gene matches. Looked up from germline, CDR1 is SGHVS and CDR2 is FNYEAQ. There are 14 residues in the CDR3. The CDR3 here is CASSCGTSECEQYV. CDR3 coding DNA: TGTGCCAGCAGCTGTGGGACTAGCGAATGCGAGCAGTACGTC.

This clonotype has at least ten counts. The rearrangement uses TRBV20-1 and TRBJ2-1, with D possibly matching TRBD2 (6 bases). This CDR3 comprises 14 residues. Trimming removed 5 bases from V and 1 base from J, with 12 bases in between. The germline CDR1 and CDR2 sequences are DFQATT and SNEGSKA (reference sequence). The CDR3 nucleotides are TGCAGTGCTGGGGGGATTTGGTCCTACAATGAGCAGTTCTTC. Translating it yields CSAGGIWSYNEQFF.

This clonotype was seen at least ten times. The chain is built from TRBV29-1 and TRBJ1-4; unclear D gene. The CDR3 is 16 residues long. CDR1 and CDR2 (germline): SQVTM, ANQGSEA. The ends were cut back, 1 base at V and 3 bases at J, with 15 bases in the middle. In nucleotides, the CDR3 is TGCAGCGTTGAAGGGTCGGATGGCGGATCTAATGAAAAACTGTTTTTT. This codes for CSVEGSDGGSNEKLFF.

This chain uses TRBV6-2 or TRBV6-3 with TRBJ2-3, with 8 bases identical to TRBD2. Germline V gene sequence: CDR1 MNHEY, CDR2 SVGEGT. This CDR3 is 13 amino acids long. With 7 bases clipped from V and 5 bases from J, the junction kept 5 bases outside the gene matches. CDR3 loop: CASINAGGDTQYF. The CDR3 bases are TGTGCCAGCATCAACGCGGGGGGAGATACGCAGTATTTT.

The chain is built from TRBV6-2 or TRBV6-3 and TRBJ2-5, with unresolved D. The CDR3 spans 14 residues. In germline, CDR1 is MNHEY, CDR2 SVGEGT. Trimming removed 2 bases from V and 3 bases from J, with 10 bases in between. CDR3 amino acids: CASSYGLFKETQYF. The CDR3 nucleotides read TGTGCCAGCAGTTACGGGCTATTCAAAGAGACCCAGTACTTC.

This clonotype was recorded at least ten times. This chain connects TRBV20-1 to TRBJ2-5, with 10 positions matching TRBD2. The junction had 9 bases not matched to a gene; V was cut back by 5 bases and J by 3 bases. This CDR3 is 15 amino acids long. CDR1 is DFQATT and CDR2 is SNEGSKA in the germline V gene (reference sequence). This CDR3 is CSAPPGTSDKETQYF. The DNA of the CDR3 is TGCAGTGCTCCGCCAGGGACTAGCGATAAAGAGACCCAGTACTTC.

This clonotype showed up many times. V usage is TRBV11-2 and J usage is TRBJ2-7; 8 positions match TRBD2. V shed 5 bases, J shed 3 bases, and the junction held 6 bases outside the gene matches. The length of the CDR3 is 14 residues. Germline CDR1 and CDR2: SGHAT and FQNNGV. The CDR3 here is CASSLTGGGYEQYV. The DNA of the CDR3 is TGTGCCAGCAGCCTCACCGGGGGGGGCTACGAGCAGTACGTC.

The table lists this clonotype with a few counts. The V and J genes are TRBV6-6 and TRBJ2-7; no clear D gene. Germline-derived CDR1 and CDR2 are MNHNY and SVGAGI (reference sequence). The CDR3 extends over 13 amino acids. V lost 5 bases and J 2 bases, leaving 10 bases between the germline ends. CDR3 nucleotide sequence: TGTGCCAGCAGTCCCACAACGGCCTACGAGCAGTACTTC. Translated, it gives CASSPTTAYEQYF.

This clonotype was seen at least ten times. The gene calls are TRBV20-1 and TRBJ1-3; 7 bases are a match to TRBD1. Germline V gives CDR1 DFQATT, CDR2 SNEGSKA (reference sequence). This CDR3 region has 16 residues. V lost 3 bases, J lost 0 bases, and 8 bases stayed unmatched. The CDR3 nucleotides are TGCAGTGCTAGCCGGGACAGCGTCCTCTCTGGAAACACCATATATTTT. It encodes CSASRDSVLSGNTIYF.

V gene TRBV7-2 combines with J gene TRBJ2-7; 10 nucleotides line up with TRBD1. This CDR3 region has 15 residues. Germline values: CDR1 SGHTA, CDR2 FQGNSA. With 1 base clipped from V and 4 bases from J, the junction kept 4 bases outside the gene matches. CDR3 loop: CASSLEWTGGYEQYF. As DNA, the CDR3 is TGTGCCAGCAGCTTAGAGTGGACAGGGGGGTACGAGCAGTACTTC.

This clonotype has a count of ten or more. This chain connects TRBV9 to TRBJ1-1; 7 bases line up with TRBD1. CDR1 and CDR2 (germline): SGDLS, YYNGEE. The V segment lost 0 bases and the J segment 0 bases; nucleotides outside the gene matches: 5. The CDR3 is 16 amino acids. The CDR3 sequence is CASSVGGQLMNTEAFF. CDR3 coding DNA: TGTGCCAGCAGCGTAGGGGGACAGCTCATGAACACTGAAGCTTTCTTT.

This clonotype was detected many times. The V call is TRBV12-3 or TRBV12-4, the J call TRBJ2-3; D not certain. The CDR3 runs 13 residues. V was clipped by 3 bases and J by 5 bases, with 9 bases between them. CDR3 sequence reads: CASSLFEKDTQYF. In DNA form, the CDR3 reads TGTGCCAGCAGTTTGTTTGAAAAAGATACGCAGTATTTT.

The CDR3 sequence: CASSDLRGRDTGELFF. The CDR3 DNA follows: TGTGCCAGCAGTGACCTCAGGGGCAGGGACACCGGGGAGCTGTTTTTT. The chain is built from TRBV2 and TRBJ2-2; a possible D gene is TRBD1 (6 bases). The CDR3 sequence is 16 residues long. With 3 bases removed from V and 3 bases from J, the gap between germline ends came to 14 bases. Germline CDR1 is SNHLY and CDR2 is FYNNEI.

This clonotype showed up just a few times. The rearrangement joins TRBV28 to TRBJ2-7, with 9 bases lining up with TRBD2. From germline, CDR1 is MDHEN and CDR2 SYDVKM. After removal of 6 bases from V and 0 bases from J, the junction contained 6 bases not matched to a gene. The CDR3 loop spans 15 amino acids. The CDR3 coding sequence is TGTGCCAGCAGCTCCTCTAGCGGGAACTCCTACGAGCAGTACGTC. Protein product: CASSSSSGNSYEQYV.

This clonotype came up a few times. The chain combines TRBV5-1 with TRBJ2-7; TRBD1 might be the D (6 bases). Trimming removed 5 bases from V and 0 bases from J, with 9 bases in between. CDR3 length equals 13 residues. Germline lookup yields CDR1 SGHRS and CDR2 YFSETQ. In DNA form, the CDR3 reads TGCGCCAGCAGGGGGGCGGCCTCCTACGAGCAGTACTTC. Amino acid sequence: CASRGAASYEQYF.

This clonotype was found a few times. This chain uses TRBV15 with TRBJ1-5, with unresolved D. V lost 1 base to trimming and J lost 6 bases, with 10 bases between them. The CDR3 has 14 amino acids. Germline V CDR1 and CDR2: LNHNV, YYDKDF (reference sequence). The CDR3 nucleotides read TGTGCCACCAGCAGAGTTGAGGAGTTTCAGCCCCAGCATTTT. It yields the protein CATSRVEEFQPQHF.

This clonotype was counted at least ten times. The chain couples TRBV7-9 to TRBJ1-2; D might be TRBD1 (5 bases). Trimming stripped 5 bases from V and 8 bases from J, with 12 bases between. This CDR3 comprises 12 residues. CDR1 and CDR2 from the germline V gene are SEHNR and FQNEAQ (reference sequence). CDR3 amino acids: CASSISGSGYTF. CDR3 nucleotide sequence: TGTGCCAGCAGCATCTCAGGGTCCGGCTACACCTTC. Together with reference TRBV7-9 and TRBJ1-2, the CDR3 gives the full variable domain: DTGVSQNPRHKITKRGQNVTFRCDPISEHNRLYWYRQTLGQGPEFLTYFQNEAQLEKSRLLSDRFSAERPKGSFSTLEIQRTEQGDSAMYLCASSISGSGYTFGSGTRLTVV.

This clonotype showed up just a few times. The chain combines TRBV4-3 with TRBJ2-7; 7 bases fit TRBD2. This CDR3 region has 16 residues. Germline V gene data show CDR1 as LGHNA and CDR2 as YSLEER. V lost 0 bases, J lost 5 bases, and 10 bases stayed unmatched. CDR3 coding DNA: TGCGCCAGCAGCCAAGATGTCGGGGGAGGGCCCCACGAGCAGTACTTC. This encodes CASSQDVGGGPHEQYF.